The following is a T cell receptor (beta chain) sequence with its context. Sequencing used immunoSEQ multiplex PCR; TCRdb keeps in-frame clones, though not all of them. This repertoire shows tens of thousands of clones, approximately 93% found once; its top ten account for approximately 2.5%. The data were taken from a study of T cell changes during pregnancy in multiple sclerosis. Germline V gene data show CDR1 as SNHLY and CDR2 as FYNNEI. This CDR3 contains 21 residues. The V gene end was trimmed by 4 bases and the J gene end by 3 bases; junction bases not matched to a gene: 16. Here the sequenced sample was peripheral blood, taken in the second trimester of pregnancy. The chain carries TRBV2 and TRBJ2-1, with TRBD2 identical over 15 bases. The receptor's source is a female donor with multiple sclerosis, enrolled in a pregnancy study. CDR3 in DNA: TGTGCCAGCAGTGGTTTAATCGGACTAGCGGGGGGGTCATCCGACTACAATGAGCAGTTCTTC. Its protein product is CASSGLIGLAGGSSDYNEQFF. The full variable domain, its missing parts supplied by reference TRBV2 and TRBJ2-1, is EPEVTQTPSHQVTQMGQEVILRCVPISNHLYFYWYRQILGQKVEFLVSFYNNEISEKSEIFDDQFSVERPDGSNFTLKIRSTKLEDSAMYFCASSGLIGLAGGSSDYNEQFFGPGTRLTVL.